This record covers a single T cell receptor beta chain. Its antigen remains unidentified. This entry belongs to a study of T cell responses to AZD1222 COVID-19 vaccine. Study outcomes and limitations: The repertoires were collected only after the peak T cell response. White British ancestry dominated among donors, who included more females, and clonal diversity was possibly underestimated.

Some clones are missing from TCRdb's copy, which holds only in-frame ones; the method was immunoSEQ multiplex PCR. The repertoire holds tens of thousands of clones, with 84% as singletons. Per germline, CDR1 MDHEN and CDR2 SYDVKM. The CDR3 is 9 residues long. The chain recombines TRBV28 with TRBJ1-2, with unresolved D. Source: peripheral blood, taken on day 0 of AZD1222 vaccination. This receptor was obtained from an adult in good health. In DNA, the CDR3 is TGTGCTTTCTGTGGTGGCTACACCTTC. Protein product: CAFCGGYTF.